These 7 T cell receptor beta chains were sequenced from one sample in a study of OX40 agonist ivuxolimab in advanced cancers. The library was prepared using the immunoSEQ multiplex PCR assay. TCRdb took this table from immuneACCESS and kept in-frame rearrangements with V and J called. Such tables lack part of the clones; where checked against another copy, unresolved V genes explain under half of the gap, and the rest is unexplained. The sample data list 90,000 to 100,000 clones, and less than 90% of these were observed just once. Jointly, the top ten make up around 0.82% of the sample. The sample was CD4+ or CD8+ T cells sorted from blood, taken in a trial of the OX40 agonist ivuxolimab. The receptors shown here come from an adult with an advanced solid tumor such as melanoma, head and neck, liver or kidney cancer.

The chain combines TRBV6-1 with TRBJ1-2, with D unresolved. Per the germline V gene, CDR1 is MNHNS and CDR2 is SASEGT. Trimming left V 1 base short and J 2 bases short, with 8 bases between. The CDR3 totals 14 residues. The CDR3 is CASSEVPENYGYTF. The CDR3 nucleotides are TGTGCCAGCAGTGAAGTTCCGGAGAACTATGGCTACACCTTC.

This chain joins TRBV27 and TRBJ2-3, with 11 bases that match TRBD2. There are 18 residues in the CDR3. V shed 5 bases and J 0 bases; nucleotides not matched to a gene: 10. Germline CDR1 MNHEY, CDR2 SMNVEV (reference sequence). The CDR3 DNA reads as TGTGCCAGCAGTCTGCGACTAGCGGGGAGTCATAGCACAGATACGCAGTATTTT. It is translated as CASSLRLAGSHSTDTQYF.

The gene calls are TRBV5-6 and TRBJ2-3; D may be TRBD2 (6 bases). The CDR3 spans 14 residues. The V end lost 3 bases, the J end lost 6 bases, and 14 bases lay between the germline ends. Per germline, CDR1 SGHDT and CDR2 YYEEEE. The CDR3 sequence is CASSSGGLGDTQYF. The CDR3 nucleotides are TGTGCCAGCAGCTCTGGAGGGCTCGGCGATACGCAGTATTTT.

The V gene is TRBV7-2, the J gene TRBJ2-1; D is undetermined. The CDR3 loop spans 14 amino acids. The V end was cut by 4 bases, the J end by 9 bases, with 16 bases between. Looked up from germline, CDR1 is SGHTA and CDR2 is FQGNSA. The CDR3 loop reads CASSSTLTALEQFF. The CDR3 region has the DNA TGTGCCAGCAGCTCAACCCTTACGGCTCTTGAGCAGTTCTTC.

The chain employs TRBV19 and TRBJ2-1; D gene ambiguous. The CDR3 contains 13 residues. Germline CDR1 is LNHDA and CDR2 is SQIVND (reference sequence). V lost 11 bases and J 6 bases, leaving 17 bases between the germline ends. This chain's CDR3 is CASFPGWGNEQFF. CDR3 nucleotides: TGTGCCTCCTTCCCCGGATGGGGCAATGAGCAGTTCTTC.

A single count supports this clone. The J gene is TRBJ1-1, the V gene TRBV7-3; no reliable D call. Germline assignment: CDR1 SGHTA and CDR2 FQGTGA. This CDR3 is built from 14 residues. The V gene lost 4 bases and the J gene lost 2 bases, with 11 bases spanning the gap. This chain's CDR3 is CASSSGSPNTEAFF. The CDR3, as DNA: TGTGCCAGCAGCTCCGGCAGTCCCAACACTGAAGCTTTCTTT.

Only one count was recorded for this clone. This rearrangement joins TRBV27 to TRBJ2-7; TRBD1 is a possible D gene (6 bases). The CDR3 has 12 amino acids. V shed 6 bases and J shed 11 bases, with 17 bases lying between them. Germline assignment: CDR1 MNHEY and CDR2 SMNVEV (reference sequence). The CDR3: CASRRPDRPEYV. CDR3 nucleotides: TGTGCCAGCAGACGACCGGACAGACCCGAGTACGTC.